The rows below give T cell receptor beta chains drawn from one sample of a study of immune evolution from preneoplasia to lung adenocarcinoma. TCRdb keeps only in-frame clones here, not all; method: immunoSEQ multiplex PCR. The sample contains several thousand clones, about 72% of which appear only once. The sequencing input was FFPE minimally invasive lung adenocarcinoma tissue. Receptors originate from a donor aged 70 or over with lung adenocarcinoma. The CDR3 runs from the conserved cysteine through the conserved F or W. A D gene is named only where the DNA matches it firmly. Clone sizes are given selectively: once, few, many, or a class where the clone is expanded.

D,size,V,J,DNA,CDR3
TRBD2,-,TRBV7-2,TRBJ2-3,TGTGCCAGCAGTTCGACTAGCACTAGCACAGATACGCAGTATTTT,CASSSTSTSTDTQYF
TRBD2,-,TRBV11-2,TRBJ2-3,TGTGCCAGCAGCTCACCACTAGCGGGAGGGGCAGATACGCAGTATTTT,CASSSPLAGGADTQYF
-,-,TRBV19,TRBJ2-1,TGTGCCAGTAGCCGGGTCCCGTCCGATGAGCAGTTCTTC,CASSRVPSDEQFF
TRBD1,-,TRBV10-3,TRBJ1-6,TGTGCCATCGGGGGACAGGAGAATTCACCCCTCCACTTT,CAIGGQENSPLHF
TRBD2,-,TRBV6-4,TRBJ2-1,TGTGCCAGCAGTGACTCGACTAGCGGGAGCAATGAGCAGTTCTTC,CASSDSTSGSNEQFF
-,-,TRBV2,TRBJ1-5,TGTGCCAGCGGCCCGGACAATGACCAGCATTTT,CASGPDNDQHF
-,-,TRBV10-2,TRBJ2-5,TGCGCCAGCAGTGTAATAAGCCAAGAGACCCAGTACTTC,CASSVISQETQYF
-,-,TRBV10-2,TRBJ2-7,TGCGCCAGCACCCAGGGTTCGTCCTACGAGCAGTACTTC,CASTQGSSYEQYF
-,-,TRBV30,TRBJ1-4,TGTGCCTGGAGAGGGAGGGAGACTAATGAAAAACTGTTTTTT,CAWRGRETNEKLFF
-,-,TRBV6-5,TRBJ2-6,TGTGCCAGCAGCCCTACGGTCGGGGCCAACGTCCTGACTTTC,CASSPTVGANVLTF
TRBD1,-,TRBV19,TRBJ1-5,TGTGCCAGTAGTTCGACAGGGAATCAGCCCCAGCATTTT,CASSSTGNQPQHF
-,medium-sized,TRBV19,TRBJ2-2,TGTGCCAGTAGTATAGACAGAAACACCGGGGAGCTGTTTTTT,CASSIDRNTGELFF
-,few,TRBV28,TRBJ1-5,TGTGCCAGCAGTTTTTTTGGGAGACCCCAGCATTTT,CASSFFGRPQHF
-,-,TRBV7-2,TRBJ1-6,TGTGCCAGCAGCTTAAGGGCCCTCAGGACGGGGATAGGACGTTCACCCCTCCACTTT,CASSLRALRTGIGRSPLHF
-,-,TRBV2,TRBJ1-5,TGTGCCGTTCGACAGGACGTAGGTCAGCCCCAGCATTTT,CAVRQDVGQPQHF
-,-,TRBV2,TRBJ2-2,TGTGCCAGCAGTGAATGGGGGGAGTTCACCGGGGAGCTGTTTTTT,CASSEWGEFTGELFF
TRBD1,-,TRBV7-9,TRBJ1-1,TGTGCCAGCAGCTTAGACGGGACAGATGAAGCTTTCTTT,CASSLDGTDEAFF
-,-,TRBV28,TRBJ2-7,TGTGCCAGCAGTACCATAACAGGAGTCGGGCTAAGGGCGGGCTTC,CASSTITGVGLRAGF
-,few,TRBV14,TRBJ2-5,TGTGCCAGCAGCCGCGGAAAAGAGACCCAGTACTTC,CASSRGKETQYF
TRBD1,-,TRBV27,TRBJ1-5,TGTGCCAGCAGTGGACAGGGTGGGGCTCAGCCCCAGCATTTT,CASSGQGGAQPQHF
-,-,TRBV28,TRBJ2-7,TGTGCCAGCAGTTTCTCCCCCTACGAGCAGTACTTC,CASSFSPYEQYF
-,-,TRBV2,TRBJ2-1,TGTGCCAGCAGTGAAGCGGGAGGCTACAATGAGCAGTTCTTC,CASSEAGGYNEQFF
TRBD1,-,TRBV6-1,TRBJ1-5,TGTGCCAGCAGTGGACCAGGGGGCTCTCAGCCCCAGCATTTT,CASSGPGGSQPQHF
-,-,TRBV7-3,TRBJ2-1,TGTGCCAGCAGCTTAGAAACGGGTGCGTCCTACAATGAGCAGTTCTTC,CASSLETGASYNEQFF
-,-,TRBV7-2,TRBJ2-3,TGTGCCAGCAGCTTGAAGTGGACAGATACGCAGTATTTT,CASSLKWTDTQYF
-,-,TRBV5-1,TRBJ2-5,TGCGCCAGCAGCCGGGGGCGTACCCAGTACTTC,CASSRGRTQYF
-,-,TRBV27,TRBJ1-2,TGTGCCAGCAGTAGGGTGGGCTATGGCTACACCTTC,CASSRVGYGYTF